The 24 T cell receptor beta chains reported below all come from one sample, sequenced in a study of CD8 T cells in Susac syndrome (dated by TCRdb to between 2019 and 2020). Libraries were made using the immunoSEQ multiplex PCR assay. RNA was extracted with the RNeasy kit and roughly 0.5 to 1 ug was reverse transcribed using random hexamers. TCRdb trimmed public reads at Q25 via fastp, called clones via MiXCR and kept in-frame beta chains. Identical CDR3 proteins give one entry, which carries the most common genes and DNA. The sample table lists a few hundred thousand distinct CDR3 sequences, 95% of them with a count of one. The top ten constitute 0.075% to 0.095% of the sample. The sample consisted of CD4+ T cells from PBMCs. These receptors originate from a human donor with multiple sclerosis.

V gene TRBV3-1 combines with J gene TRBJ1-5; a possible D gene is TRBD1 (5 bases). The CDR3 is 15 amino acids. CDR1 is LGHDT, CDR2 YNNKEL, per germline (reference sequence). V gave up 1 base and J gave up 4 bases, with 11 bases separating them. The CDR3 sequence: CASSQVLGVNQPQHF. In nucleotides, the CDR3 is TGTGCCAGCAGCCAAGTATTGGGGGTAAATCAGCCCCAGCATTTT.

V and J are TRBV30 and TRBJ2-1; 9 bases align to TRBD2. V was pared by 0 bases and J by 4 bases, with 7 bases of the junction left unmatched. CDR1 and CDR2 from the germline V gene are GTSNPN and SVGIG (reference sequence). This CDR3 has 16 amino acids. The CDR3 nucleotides read TGTGCCTGGAGTGTAAAAGCCAGCGGGAGGTACAATGAGCAGTTCTTC. It yields the protein CAWSVKASGRYNEQFF.

This chain joins TRBV11-2 and TRBJ2-2; the D is unclear. Per germline, CDR1 SGHAT and CDR2 FQNNGV. Trimming removed 4 bases at V and 4 bases at J, with 7 bases between. The CDR3 contains 13 residues. This CDR3 reads CASSSAVTGELFF. CDR3 nucleotides: TGTGCCAGCAGCTCAGCCGTCACCGGGGAGCTGTTTTTT. Drawing the rest from reference TRBV11-2 and TRBJ2-2, the complete variable domain is EAGVAQSPRYKIIEKRQSVAFWCNPISGHATLYWYQQILGQGPKLLIQFQNNGVVDDSQLPKDRFSAERLKGVDSTLKIQPAKLEDSAVYLCASSSAVTGELFFGEGSRLTVL.

CDR3 coding DNA: TGTGCCTGGAGTGTAGCGCGGGACGGTGAGCAGTTCTTC. Protein product: CAWSVARDGEQFF. The V and J genes are TRBV30 and TRBJ2-1; possible D gene TRBD2, 6 bases. The CDR3 totals 13 residues. Germline V CDR1 and CDR2: GTSNPN, SVGIG (reference sequence). Trimming shortened V by 0 bases and J by 9 bases, and 12 bases separated the two germline ends.

This rearrangement joins TRBV20-1 to TRBJ1-6; 9 positions agree with TRBD1. Germline-derived CDR1 and CDR2 are DFQATT and SNEGSKA (reference sequence). The CDR3 loop spans 15 amino acids. V trimming: 3 bases; J trimming: 6 bases; junction bases outside the gene matches: 6. CDR3 amino acids: CSARPTGGSNSPLHF. The CDR3 DNA follows: TGCAGTGCTAGGCCTACAGGGGGCAGTAATTCACCCCTCCACTTT.

The CDR3 reads CASSPGTEPRSETQYF. CDR3 nucleotides: TGTGCCAGCAGTCCCGGGACGGAGCCTCGATCGGAGACCCAGTACTTC. The V call is TRBV6-1, the J call TRBJ2-5; D may correspond to TRBD1 or TRBD2 (5 bases each). The CDR3 extends over 16 amino acids. Germline CDR1 is MNHNS and CDR2 is SASEGT. Trimming cost V 5 bases and J 5 bases, with 21 bases left between them.

This chain uses TRBV2 with TRBJ1-4, with D tentatively TRBD1 (5 bases). V was clipped by 1 base and J by 0 bases, with 6 bases between them. The CDR3 extends over 15 amino acids. Looked up from germline, CDR1 is SNHLY and CDR2 is FYNNEI. The CDR3 sequence is CASSEDRTTNEKLFF. The CDR3 DNA follows: TGTGCCAGCAGTGAAGACAGGACAACTAATGAAAAACTGTTTTTT.

The chain recombines TRBV28 with TRBJ1-5, with unresolved D. This CDR3 has 12 residues. Trimming took off 2 bases at V and 7 bases at J, with 6 bases between the two ends. From germline, CDR1 is MDHEN and CDR2 SYDVKM. CDR3 protein: CASSLPPQPQHF. As DNA, the CDR3 is TGTGCCAGCAGTTTACCTCCACAGCCCCAGCATTTT.

CDR3 in DNA: TGTGCCAGCAGGAAGGGGGGAGGAGAGACCCAGTACTTC. Amino acid sequence: CASRKGGGETQYF. The chain links TRBV2 to TRBJ2-5, with D perhaps given as TRBD1 or TRBD2 (6 bases each). The V gene's germline CDR1 is SNHLY and CDR2 FYNNEI. CDR3 size: 13 residues. Trimming took 6 bases from V and 4 from J, leaving 12 bases between them.

The chain recombines TRBV10-3 with TRBJ1-2, with 11 bases lining up with TRBD1. Trimming cost V 2 bases and J 4 bases; bases outside gene matches: 6. CDR3 length: 16 amino acids. Germline CDR1 is ENHRY and CDR2 is SYGVKD. The CDR3 nucleotides are TGTGCCATCAGTGAGAGACTTGGACAGGGGGCCTATGGCTACACCTTC. Its translation: CAISERLGQGAYGYTF.

This clonotype has only one observation. This chain uses TRBV20-1 with TRBJ1-4, with D perhaps matching TRBD1 (5 bases). Trimming removed 6 bases at V and 7 bases at J, with 18 bases between. The CDR3 is 14 amino acids. Germline V lookup: CDR1 DFQATT, CDR2 SNEGSKA (reference sequence). The CDR3 loop reads CSASRAGSAEKLFF. For the CDR3, the DNA is TGCAGTGCCTCCAGGGCAGGGTCGGCTGAAAAACTGTTTTTT.

The V gene is TRBV10-3, the J gene TRBJ1-2, with no clear D. Germline CDR1 reads ENHRY; CDR2 reads SYGVKD. The V end lost 10 bases, the J end lost 0 bases, and 9 bases lay between the germline ends. This CDR3 is built from 12 residues. CDR3 loop: CATAQPNYGYTF. CDR3 in DNA: TGTGCCACGGCACAGCCTAACTATGGCTACACCTTC.

The chain carries TRBV11-2 and TRBJ2-1, with TRBD2 matching 10 bases. Unmatched junction bases numbered 6, after V lost 5 bases and J lost 2 bases. The CDR3 runs 16 residues. Germline V gives CDR1 SGHAT, CDR2 FQNNGV. The CDR3 region has the DNA TGTGCCAGCAGCCGACTGAGCGGGAGGGCCTACAATGAGCAGTTCTTC. This translates into CASSRLSGRAYNEQFF.

CDR3 amino acids: CASSWDYSQETQYF. DNA for the CDR3: TGTGCCAGCAGTTGGGACTACAGCCAAGAGACCCAGTACTTC. The rearrangement joins TRBV2 to TRBJ2-5; 7 nucleotides line up with TRBD2. Unmatched junction bases numbered 4, after V lost 5 bases and J lost 1 base. The CDR3 runs to 14 residues. The germline V gene has CDR1 SNHLY and CDR2 FYNNEI.

The chain links TRBV18 to TRBJ2-7; D unclear. CDR3 length: 15 amino acids. Germline-derived CDR1 and CDR2 are KGHSH and LQKENI. V lost 3 bases and J lost 2, with 14 bases in between. The CDR3 region is CASSPSLDRPYEQYF. CDR3 bases: TGTGCCAGCTCACCGTCCCTGGACCGACCCTACGAGCAGTACTTC.

This sequence joins TRBV12-3 or TRBV12-4 and TRBJ1-1; no definite D call. This CDR3 is 16 amino acids long. V shed 4 bases and J shed 4 bases, with 19 bases lying between them. The chain's CDR3 is CASSSQPPGSGTEAFF. The CDR3 DNA reads as TGTGCCAGCAGTTCCCAACCCCCGGGATCCGGCACTGAAGCTTTCTTT.

The chain has TRBV5-4 and TRBJ2-1, with 8 nucleotides matching TRBD1. V dropped 4 bases and J dropped 6; count of bases not matched to a gene: 12. The V gene's germline CDR1 is SGHNT and CDR2 YYREEE (reference sequence). This CDR3 has 16 amino acids. The CDR3 reads CASSVGLIGTGNEQFF. The CDR3 coding sequence is TGTGCCAGCAGCGTGGGGTTAATAGGGACAGGCAATGAGCAGTTCTTC.

CDR3 amino acids: CSAREPGTPQETQYF. Written as DNA, the CDR3 is TGCAGTGCTAGAGAGCCCGGGACACCTCAAGAGACCCAGTACTTC. V usage is TRBV20-1 and J usage is TRBJ2-5, with D maybe TRBD1 (6 bases). The CDR3 runs to 15 residues. V lost 0 bases to trimming and J lost 2 bases, with 13 bases between them. CDR1 and CDR2 from the germline V gene are DFQATT and SNEGSKA (reference sequence).

The genes are TRBV6-5 and TRBJ2-3, with D possibly matching TRBD2 (6 bases). CDR1 is MNHEY, CDR2 SVGAGI, per germline. CDR3 length equals 17 residues. The V end lost 4 bases, the J end lost 4 bases, and 21 bases lay between the germline ends. The CDR3: CASSSRGRAGTPDTQYF. Here the CDR3 DNA reads TGTGCCAGCAGTTCGAGAGGGCGGGCAGGGACTCCAGATACGCAGTATTTT.

As to this clonotype: The junction shows a germline mismatch at one end, possibly a read error. CDR3 region: CASSLRGATAQDF. In DNA, the CDR3 is TGTGCCAGCAGTTTACGAGGGGCCACTGCCCAGGATTTT. The chain couples TRBV12-3 or TRBV12-4 to TRBJ2-3; D tentatively reads TRBD1 or TRBD2 (5 bases each). This CDR3 contains 13 residues.

The V and J genes are TRBV3-1 and TRBJ2-3; D perhaps matches TRBD2 (5 bases). Per the germline V gene, CDR1 is LGHDT and CDR2 is YNNKEL (reference sequence). CDR3 size: 14 residues. Between the trimmed V and J ends, which lost 0 bases and 10 bases, there was a span of 14 bases. The CDR3 loop reads CASSQEGPLRAQYF. CDR3 sequence (DNA): TGTGCCAGCAGCCAAGAGGGCCCCCTGAGGGCGCAGTATTTT.

The V and J genes are TRBV2 and TRBJ1-4; 8 positions agree with TRBD1. Germline V gene sequence: CDR1 SNHLY, CDR2 FYNNEI. The CDR3 is made up of 15 amino acids. After removal of 3 bases from V and 3 bases from J, the junction contained 3 bases not matched to a gene. The CDR3 region has the DNA TGTGCCAGCAGTGAGGTCAGGGGGCCTAATGAAAAACTGTTTTTT. Protein sequence: CASSEVRGPNEKLFF.

V is TRBV28 and J is TRBJ2-7; D call uncertain. The CDR3 sequence is 12 residues long. The V gene's germline CDR1 is MDHEN and CDR2 SYDVKM. Deletions cut 6 bases from V and 6 bases from J, with 12 bases between. The CDR3 DNA is TGTGCCAGCAGCAAAAAACGAGGCGAGCAGTACTTC. Translation gives CASSKKRGEQYF.

The V gene is TRBV29-1, the J gene TRBJ2-3; D remains unclear. With 2 bases removed from V and 6 bases from J, the gap between germline ends came to 12 bases. The CDR3 covers 13 residues. Germline loops: CDR1 SQVTM, CDR2 ANQGSEA. The CDR3 region has the DNA TGCAGCGTTGAAAAAAGACTTCTGGATACGCAGTATTTT. This translates into CSVEKRLLDTQYF.